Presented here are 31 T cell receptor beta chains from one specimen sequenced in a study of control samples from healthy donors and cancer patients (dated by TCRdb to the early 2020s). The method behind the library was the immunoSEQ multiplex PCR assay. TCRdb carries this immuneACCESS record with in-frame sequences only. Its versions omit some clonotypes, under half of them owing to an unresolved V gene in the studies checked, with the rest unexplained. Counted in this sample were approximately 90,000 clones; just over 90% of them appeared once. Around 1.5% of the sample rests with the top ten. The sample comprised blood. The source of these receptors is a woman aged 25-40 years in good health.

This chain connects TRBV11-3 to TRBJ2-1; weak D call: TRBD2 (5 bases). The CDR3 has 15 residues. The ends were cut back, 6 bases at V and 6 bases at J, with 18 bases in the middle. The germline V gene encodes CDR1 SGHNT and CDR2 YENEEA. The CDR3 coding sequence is TGTGCCAGCAGTCAGACTAAAGTGGCCCTCAATGAGCAGTTCTTC. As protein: CASSQTKVALNEQFF.

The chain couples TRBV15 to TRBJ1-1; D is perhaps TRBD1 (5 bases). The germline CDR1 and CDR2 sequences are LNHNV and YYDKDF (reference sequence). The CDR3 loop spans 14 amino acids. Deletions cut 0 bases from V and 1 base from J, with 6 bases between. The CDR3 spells CATSREGGNTEAFF. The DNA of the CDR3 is TGTGCCACCAGCAGAGAGGGGGGGAACACTGAAGCTTTCTTT.

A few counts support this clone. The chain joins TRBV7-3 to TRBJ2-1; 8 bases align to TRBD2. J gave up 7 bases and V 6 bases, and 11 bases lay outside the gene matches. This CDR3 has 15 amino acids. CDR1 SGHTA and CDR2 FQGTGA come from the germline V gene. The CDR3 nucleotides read TGTGCCAGCAGTCAAGTCGCGGGAGGAGTAAATGAGCAGTTCTTC. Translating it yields CASSQVAGGVNEQFF. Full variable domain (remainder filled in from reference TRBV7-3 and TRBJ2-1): GAGVSQTPSNKVTEKGKYVELRCDPISGHTALYWYRQSLGQGPEFLIYFQGTGAADDSGLPNDRFFAVRPEGSVSTLKIQRTERGDSAVYLCASSQVAGGVNEQFFGPGTRLTVL.

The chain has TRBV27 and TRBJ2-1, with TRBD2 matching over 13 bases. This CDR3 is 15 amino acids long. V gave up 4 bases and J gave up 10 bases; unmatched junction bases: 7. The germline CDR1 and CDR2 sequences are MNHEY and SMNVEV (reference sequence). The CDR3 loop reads CASSSGTSGKGEQFF. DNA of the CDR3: TGTGCCAGCAGTTCCGGGACTAGCGGGAAAGGGGAGCAGTTCTTC.

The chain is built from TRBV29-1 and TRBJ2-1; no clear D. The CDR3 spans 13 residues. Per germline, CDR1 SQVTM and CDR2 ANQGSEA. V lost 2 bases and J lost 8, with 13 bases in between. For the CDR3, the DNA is TGCAGCGTTGAACAGTACAGTGGTGATGAGCAGTTCTTC. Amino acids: CSVEQYSGDEQFF.

CDR3 residues: CASSFATGGTNEKLFF. The CDR3, as DNA: TGTGCCAGCAGCTTCGCTACAGGGGGGACTAATGAAAAACTGTTTTTT. V usage is TRBV7-4 and J usage is TRBJ1-4, with 8 bases fitting TRBD1. The germline CDR1 and CDR2 sequences are SGHVT and SQSDAQ. CDR3 length equals 16 residues. V shed 3 bases and J 2 bases; nucleotides not matched to a gene: 5.

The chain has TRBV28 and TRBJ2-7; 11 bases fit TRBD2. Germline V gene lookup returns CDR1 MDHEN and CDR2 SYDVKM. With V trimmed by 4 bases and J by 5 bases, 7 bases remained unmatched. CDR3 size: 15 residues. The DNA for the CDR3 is TGTGCCAGCAGTTCTCCGGGACTAGCGGTTCACGAGCAGTACTTC. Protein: CASSSPGLAVHEQYF.

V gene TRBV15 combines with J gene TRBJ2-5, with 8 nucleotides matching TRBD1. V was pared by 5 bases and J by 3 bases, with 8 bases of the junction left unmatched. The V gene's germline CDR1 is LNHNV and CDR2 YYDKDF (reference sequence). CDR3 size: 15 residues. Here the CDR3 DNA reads TGTGCCACCAGCCAAACCAGGACAGGGAAAGAGACCCAGTACTTC. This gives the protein CATSQTRTGKETQYF.

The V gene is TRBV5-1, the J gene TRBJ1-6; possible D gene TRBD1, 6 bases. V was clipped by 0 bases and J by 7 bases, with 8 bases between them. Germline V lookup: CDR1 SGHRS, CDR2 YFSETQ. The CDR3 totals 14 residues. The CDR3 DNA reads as TGCGCCAGCAGCTTGGTACAGGGAAATTCACCCCTCCACTTT. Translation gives CASSLVQGNSPLHF. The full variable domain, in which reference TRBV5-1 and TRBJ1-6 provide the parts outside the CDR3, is KAGVTQTPRYLIKTRGQQVTLSCSPISGHRSVSWYQQTPGQGLQFLFEYFSETQRNKGNFPGRFSGRQFSNSRSEMNVSTLELGDSALYLCASSLVQGNSPLHFGNGTRLTVT.

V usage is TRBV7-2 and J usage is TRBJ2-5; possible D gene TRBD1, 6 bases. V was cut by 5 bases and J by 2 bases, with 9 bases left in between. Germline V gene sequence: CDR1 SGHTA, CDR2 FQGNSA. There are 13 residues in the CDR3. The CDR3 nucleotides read TGTGCCAGCAGCCGAGACAGGCAAGAGACCCAGTACTTC. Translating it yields CASSRDRQETQYF.

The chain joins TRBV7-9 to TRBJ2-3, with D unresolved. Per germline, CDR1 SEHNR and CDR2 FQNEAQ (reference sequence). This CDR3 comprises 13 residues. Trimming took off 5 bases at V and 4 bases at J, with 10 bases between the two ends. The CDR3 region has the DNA TGTGCCAGCAGCACATTCGTCCCAGATACGCAGTATTTT. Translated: CASSTFVPDTQYF.

As DNA, the CDR3 is TGTGCCAGTAGTAGGGGACCCAGCGCAACCTACAATGAGCAGTTCTTC. As protein: CASSRGPSATYNEQFF. The gene calls are TRBV19 and TRBJ2-1; D could derive from TRBD1 or TRBD2 (5 bases each). Germline CDR1 and CDR2: LNHDA and SQIVND (reference sequence). Trimming took off 4 bases at V and 2 bases at J, with 15 bases between the two ends. This CDR3 region has 16 residues.

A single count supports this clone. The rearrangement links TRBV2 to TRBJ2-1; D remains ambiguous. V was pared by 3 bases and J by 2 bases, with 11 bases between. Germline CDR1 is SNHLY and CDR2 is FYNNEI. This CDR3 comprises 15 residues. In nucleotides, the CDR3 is TGTGCCAGCAGTGAGAACAGCTTACCCTACAATGAGCAGTTCTTC. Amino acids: CASSENSLPYNEQFF.

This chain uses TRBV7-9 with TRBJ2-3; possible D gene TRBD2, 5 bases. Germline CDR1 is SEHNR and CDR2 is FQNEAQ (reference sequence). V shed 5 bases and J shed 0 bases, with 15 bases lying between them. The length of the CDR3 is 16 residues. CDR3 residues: CASSAREKASTDTQYF. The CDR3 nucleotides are TGTGCCAGCAGCGCACGGGAAAAAGCTAGCACAGATACGCAGTATTTT.

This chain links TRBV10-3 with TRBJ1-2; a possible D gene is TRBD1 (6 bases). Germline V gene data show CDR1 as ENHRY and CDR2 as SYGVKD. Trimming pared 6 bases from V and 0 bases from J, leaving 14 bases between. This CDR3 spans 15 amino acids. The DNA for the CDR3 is TGTGCCATCAGGATACAGGGTCTCACTAACTATGGCTACACCTTC. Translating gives CAIRIQGLTNYGYTF.

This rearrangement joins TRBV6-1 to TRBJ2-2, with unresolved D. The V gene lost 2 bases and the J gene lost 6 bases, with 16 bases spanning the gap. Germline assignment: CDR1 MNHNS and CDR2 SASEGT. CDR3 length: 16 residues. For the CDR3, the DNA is TGTGCCAGCAGTGAATCGGCGTCCCCTGGGCCCGGGGAGCTGTTTTTT. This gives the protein CASSESASPGPGELFF.

The CDR3 reads CASSPPGVDGYTF. The CDR3 DNA is TGTGCCAGCTCACCGCCCGGGGTGGACGGCTACACCTTC. This chain connects TRBV18 to TRBJ1-2, with no clear D. Germline CDR1 KGHSH, CDR2 LQKENI. The CDR3 totals 13 residues. Trimming removed 3 bases at V and 8 bases at J, with 13 bases between. The full variable domain, rest sourced from reference TRBV18 and TRBJ1-2, is NAGVMQNPRHLVRRRGQEARLRCSPMKGHSHVYWYRQLPEEGLKFMVYLQKENIIDESGMPKERFSAEFPKEGPSILRIQQVVRGDSAAYFCASSPPGVDGYTFGSGTRLTVV.

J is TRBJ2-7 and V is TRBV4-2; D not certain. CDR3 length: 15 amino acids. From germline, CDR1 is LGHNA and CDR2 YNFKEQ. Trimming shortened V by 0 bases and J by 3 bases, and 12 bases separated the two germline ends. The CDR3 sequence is CASSQDGRALYEQYF. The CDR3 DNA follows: TGTGCCAGCAGCCAAGATGGTAGGGCCCTCTACGAGCAGTACTTC.

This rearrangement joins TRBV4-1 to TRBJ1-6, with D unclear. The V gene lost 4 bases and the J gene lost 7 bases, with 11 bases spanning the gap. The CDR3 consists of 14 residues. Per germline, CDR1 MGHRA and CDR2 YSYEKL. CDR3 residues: CASSPVQLNSPLHF. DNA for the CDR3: TGCGCCAGCAGCCCCGTTCAGTTGAATTCACCCCTCCACTTT.

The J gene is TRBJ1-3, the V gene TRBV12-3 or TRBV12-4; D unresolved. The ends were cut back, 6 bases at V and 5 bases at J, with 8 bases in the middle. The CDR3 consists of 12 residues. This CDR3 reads CASSTSRNTIYF. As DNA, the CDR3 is TGTGCCAGCAGCACTTCTCGAAACACCATATATTTT.

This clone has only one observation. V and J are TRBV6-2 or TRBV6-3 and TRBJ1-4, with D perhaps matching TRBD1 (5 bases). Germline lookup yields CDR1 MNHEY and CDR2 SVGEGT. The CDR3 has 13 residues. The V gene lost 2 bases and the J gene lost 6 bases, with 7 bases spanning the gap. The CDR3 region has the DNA TGTGCCAGCAGTTACACCAGGGATGAAAAACTGTTTTTT. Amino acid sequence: CASSYTRDEKLFF.

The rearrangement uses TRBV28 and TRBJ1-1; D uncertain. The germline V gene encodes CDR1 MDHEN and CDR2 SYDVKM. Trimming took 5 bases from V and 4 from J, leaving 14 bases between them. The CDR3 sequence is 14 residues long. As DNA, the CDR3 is TGTGCCAGCAGTGCCGGCGAGTGGGGCACTGAAGCTTTCTTT. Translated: CASSAGEWGTEAFF.

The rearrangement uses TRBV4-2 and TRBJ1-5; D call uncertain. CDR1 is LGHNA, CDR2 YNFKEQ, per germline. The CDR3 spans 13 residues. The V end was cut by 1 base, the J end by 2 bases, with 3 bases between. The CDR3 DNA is TGTGCCAGCAGCCAAGCAGGCAATCAGCCCCAGCATTTT. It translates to CASSQAGNQPQHF.

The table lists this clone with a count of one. The CDR3 DNA sequence: TGTGCCTGGAGTCAGAGGGGACAGGTCCTAGGCCCGCCACCGTCCTACGAGCAGTACTTC. Protein product: CAWSQRGQVLGPPPSYEQYF. The chain is built from TRBV30 and TRBJ2-7; 8 nucleotides line up with TRBD1. This CDR3 has 20 amino acids. Per the germline V gene, CDR1 is GTSNPN and CDR2 is SVGIG (reference sequence). The junction had 22 bases not matched to a gene; V was cut back by 2 bases and J by 1 base. Looking up the rest from reference TRBV30 and TRBJ2-7 gives the full variable domain: SQTIHQWPATLVQPVGSPLSLECTVEGTSNPNLYWYRQAAGRGLQLLFYSVGIGQISSEVPQNLSASRPQDRQFILSSKKLLLSDSGFYLCAWSQRGQVLGPPPSYEQYFGPGTRLTVT.

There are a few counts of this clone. The CDR3 reads CASSLSPTPSSYEQYF. The CDR3, as DNA: TGCGCCAGCAGCTTGTCCCCAACGCCAAGCTCCTACGAGCAGTACTTC. The genes are TRBV5-1 and TRBJ2-7; D ambiguous. The V end lost 1 base, the J end lost 0 bases, and 14 bases lay between the germline ends. This CDR3 comprises 16 residues. Germline-derived CDR1 and CDR2 are SGHRS and YFSETQ.

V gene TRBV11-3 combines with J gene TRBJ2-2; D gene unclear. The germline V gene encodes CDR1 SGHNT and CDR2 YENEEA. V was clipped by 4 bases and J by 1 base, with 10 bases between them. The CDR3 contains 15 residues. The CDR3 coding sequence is TGTGCCAGCAGCTATTGGACGGGGAACACCGGGGAGCTGTTTTTT. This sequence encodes CASSYWTGNTGELFF.

The CDR3: CASNPGTGGRETQYF. CDR3 sequence (DNA): TGCGCCAGCAATCCCGGGACAGGGGGCAGAGAGACCCAGTACTTC. This chain links TRBV5-1 with TRBJ2-5, with 12 bases fitting TRBD1. Germline V gene lookup returns CDR1 SGHRS and CDR2 YFSETQ. The CDR3 spans 15 residues. The junction had 7 bases not matched to a gene; V was cut back by 6 bases and J by 4 bases.

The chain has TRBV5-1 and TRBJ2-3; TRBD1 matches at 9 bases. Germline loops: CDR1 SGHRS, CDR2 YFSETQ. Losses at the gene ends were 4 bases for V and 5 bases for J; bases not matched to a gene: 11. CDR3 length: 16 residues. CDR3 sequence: CASSNADRGLRDTQYF. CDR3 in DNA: TGCGCCAGCAGCAACGCGGACAGGGGTTTGAGAGATACGCAGTATTTT.

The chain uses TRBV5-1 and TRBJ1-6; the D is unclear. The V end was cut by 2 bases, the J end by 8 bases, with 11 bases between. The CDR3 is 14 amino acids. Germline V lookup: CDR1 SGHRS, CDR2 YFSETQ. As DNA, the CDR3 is TGCGCCAGCAGCTTAGGTGGGGTGGATTCACCCCTCCACTTT. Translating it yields CASSLGGVDSPLHF. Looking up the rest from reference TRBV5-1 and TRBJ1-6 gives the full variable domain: KAGVTQTPRYLIKTRGQQVTLSCSPISGHRSVSWYQQTPGQGLQFLFEYFSETQRNKGNFPGRFSGRQFSNSRSEMNVSTLELGDSALYLCASSLGGVDSPLHFGNGTRLTVT.

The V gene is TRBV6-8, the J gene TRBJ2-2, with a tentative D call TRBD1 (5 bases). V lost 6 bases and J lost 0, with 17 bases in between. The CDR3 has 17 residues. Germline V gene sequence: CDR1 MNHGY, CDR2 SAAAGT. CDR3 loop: CASRGVGPVANTGELFF. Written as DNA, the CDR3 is TGTGCCAGCAGGGGCGTGGGGCCCGTCGCGAACACCGGGGAGCTGTTTTTT.

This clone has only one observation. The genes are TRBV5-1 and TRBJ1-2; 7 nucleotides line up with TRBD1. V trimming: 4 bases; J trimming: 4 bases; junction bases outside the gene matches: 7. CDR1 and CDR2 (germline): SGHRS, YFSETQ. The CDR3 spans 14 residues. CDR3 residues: CASSINRDSYGYTF. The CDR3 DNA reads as TGCGCCAGCAGCATCAACCGGGACAGCTATGGCTACACCTTC.